This T cell receptor beta chain was recovered during a study of beta chain features in type 1 diabetes. The study, taken as a whole, reports: Patients' naive, central memory and Treg TCRB repertoires seemed closer to one another than those of healthy donors. All four CD4+ subsets of Type 1 diabetes patients contained TCRB CDR3s that were moderately but significantly shorter. In these data, an HLA type influence on TCRB rearrangement remained unresolved.

With 2 bases removed from V and 8 bases from J, the gap between germline ends came to 16 bases. Germline lookup yields CDR1 SGHVS and CDR2 FQNEAQ. The CDR3 has 15 residues. Based on CD45RO/CCR7/CD25/CD127/CD95/CD27, CD4+ regulatory, stem cell-like memory, naive and central memory cells were sorted. Points on this clone: The antigen is undetermined.

The investigators reverse transcribed all of the isolated RNA, so they sequenced expressed TCRB transcripts. Here immunoSEQ multiplex PCR was the method, and the copy in TCRdb shows in-frame clones only, minus some. There are roughly 450,000 clones in the sample; over 11% occur only once, and roughly 0.035% lies in the top ten. This rearrangement joins TRBV7-8 to TRBJ2-4; D unresolved. Input material: naive CD4+ T cells from blood. The origin of this receptor is a young man in good health. CDR3 DNA sequence: TGTGCCAGCAGCTTATTGACCGCGACTGGAGACATTCAGTACTTC. This gives the protein CASSLLTATGDIQYF. The variable domain in full, with the rest retrieved from reference TRBV7-8 and TRBJ2-4, is GAGVSQSPRYKVAKRGQDVALRCDPISGHVSLFWYQQALGQGPEFLTYFQNEAQLDKSGLPSDRFFAERPEGSVSTLKIQRTQQEDSAVYLCASSLLTATGDIQYFGAGTRLSVL.